This is a list of T cell receptor beta chains from one sample in a study of cytomegalovirus exposure and HLA in healthy donors. TCRdb keeps only in-frame clones here, not all; method: immunoSEQ multiplex PCR. This sample has about 140,000 clones, with approximately 80% found just once. What was sequenced was PBMCs. These receptors were obtained from a man aged 30 to 45 in good health and CMV-seronegative. The CDR3 runs from the conserved cysteine through the conserved F or W. Fields, in order: V gene, J gene, clone size, D gene, CDR3 DNA, CDR3 protein. The D gene is left open where the match is weak. Clone sizes are given selectively: once, few, many, or a class where the clone is expanded.

v_gene: TRBV7-7; j_gene: TRBJ2-3; abundance: NA; d_gene: TRBD2; CDR3nt: TGTGCTAGCAGCATGGGACTAGCGGGAGTTGGAGATACGCAGTATTTT; CDR3aa: CASSMGLAGVGDTQYF
v_gene: TRBV14; j_gene: TRBJ2-3; abundance: NA; d_gene: NA; CDR3nt: TGTGCCAGCAGCCAAGATGAACTCCTTCGCACAGATACGCAGTATTTT; CDR3aa: CASSQDELLRTDTQYF
v_gene: TRBV6-1; j_gene: TRBJ1-4; abundance: NA; d_gene: NA; CDR3nt: TGTGCCAGCACCTTAAGGGGGAGTGATGAAAAACTGTTTTTT; CDR3aa: CASTLRGSDEKLFF
v_gene: TRBV27; j_gene: TRBJ2-5; abundance: NA; d_gene: NA; CDR3nt: TGTGCCAGCAGCCTTTCGATCGCCGGGGAGACCCAGTACTTC; CDR3aa: CASSLSIAGETQYF
v_gene: TRBV11-1; j_gene: TRBJ2-2; abundance: NA; d_gene: TRBD2; CDR3nt: TGTGCCAGCAGCACTAGCGGGACGAACACCGGGGAGCTGTTTTTT; CDR3aa: CASSTSGTNTGELFF
v_gene: TRBV11-2; j_gene: TRBJ1-6; abundance: once; d_gene: TRBD1; CDR3nt: TGTGCCAGCAGCGATAGCGCCTCAACAGGGGGCAACTCACCCCTCCACTTT; CDR3aa: CASSDSASTGGNSPLHF
v_gene: TRBV6-1; j_gene: TRBJ1-5; abundance: NA; d_gene: NA; CDR3nt: TGTGCCAGCAGTGATGAACAGGGACGCAATCAGCCCCAGCATTTT; CDR3aa: CASSDEQGRNQPQHF
v_gene: TRBV21-1; j_gene: TRBJ2-7; abundance: NA; d_gene: NA; CDR3nt: TGTGCCAGCAGCCGCGTCCGCGGGAAACAAGTCGACGAGCAGTACTTC; CDR3aa: CASSRVRGKQVDEQYF
v_gene: TRBV11-2; j_gene: TRBJ2-1; abundance: NA; d_gene: NA; CDR3nt: TGTGCCAGCAGCTCACTTCCCTTTGAGCAGTTCTTC; CDR3aa: CASSSLPFEQFF
v_gene: TRBV5-1; j_gene: TRBJ2-7; abundance: NA; d_gene: TRBD2; CDR3nt: TGCGCCAGCAGCTCCATGGCTAGCGGTGACGAGCAGTACTTC; CDR3aa: CASSSMASGDEQYF
v_gene: TRBV14; j_gene: TRBJ2-6; abundance: NA; d_gene: NA; CDR3nt: TGTGCCAGCAGCCAAGGACTTGGTGTGTGGGGGGCCAACGTCCTGACTTTC; CDR3aa: CASSQGLGVWGANVLTF
v_gene: TRBV27; j_gene: TRBJ2-7; abundance: NA; d_gene: TRBD2; CDR3nt: TGTGCCAGCAGTTTAGCGGGAGGGGCATTCTACGAGCAGTACTTC; CDR3aa: CASSLAGGAFYEQYF
v_gene: TRBV10-2; j_gene: TRBJ2-3; abundance: NA; d_gene: TRBD1; CDR3nt: TGCGCCAGCAGGGGACAGAACACAGATACGCAGTATTTT; CDR3aa: CASRGQNTDTQYF
v_gene: TRBV27; j_gene: TRBJ2-7; abundance: NA; d_gene: TRBD1; CDR3nt: TGTGCCAGCACTAAGCGATCCCCACCGCAGGGGGAGTACGAGCAGTACTTC; CDR3aa: CASTKRSPPQGEYEQYF
v_gene: TRBV19; j_gene: TRBJ1-1; abundance: NA; d_gene: NA; CDR3nt: TGTGCCAGTAAAGGCCAGACTTACACTGAAGCTTTCTTT; CDR3aa: CASKGQTYTEAFF
v_gene: TRBV6-6; j_gene: TRBJ1-6; abundance: NA; d_gene: NA; CDR3nt: TGTGCCAGCAGTTACGGGACAAATTCACCCCTCCACTTT; CDR3aa: CASSYGTNSPLHF
v_gene: TRBV30; j_gene: TRBJ2-2; abundance: few; d_gene: TRBD1; CDR3nt: TGTGCCTGGAGTAGGACAGGGTTCAACACCGGGGAGCTGTTTTTT; CDR3aa: CAWSRTGFNTGELFF
v_gene: TRBV5-3; j_gene: TRBJ2-7; abundance: NA; d_gene: TRBD2; CDR3nt: TGTGCCAGAAGCCTGGGACTAGCGGGGGCCTACGAGCAGTACTTC; CDR3aa: CARSLGLAGAYEQYF
v_gene: TRBV5-1; j_gene: TRBJ2-7; abundance: once; d_gene: TRBD2; CDR3nt: TGCGCCAGCGGGACCATAGCGGGAGGGGTTTACGAGCAGTACTTC; CDR3aa: CASGTIAGGVYEQYF
v_gene: TRBV19; j_gene: TRBJ1-5; abundance: NA; d_gene: NA; CDR3nt: TGTGCCAGTAGTACCCCCTGGGGCAGGGGTCAGCCCCAGCATTTT; CDR3aa: CASSTPWGRGQPQHF
v_gene: TRBV6-5; j_gene: TRBJ1-2; abundance: NA; d_gene: NA; CDR3nt: TGTGCCAGCAGGCCTACTCGGGTAGAGGATGGCTACACCTTC; CDR3aa: CASRPTRVEDGYTF
v_gene: TRBV9; j_gene: TRBJ2-5; abundance: NA; d_gene: NA; CDR3nt: TGTGCCAGCCGCTACGGAGGGGCCCCCGGGGAGACCCAGTACTTC; CDR3aa: CASRYGGAPGETQYF
v_gene: TRBV2; j_gene: TRBJ2-7; abundance: few; d_gene: TRBD2; CDR3nt: TGTGCCAGCACCCCGACTAGCCGCTACGAGCAGTACTTC; CDR3aa: CASTPTSRYEQYF
v_gene: TRBV6-1; j_gene: TRBJ1-1; abundance: NA; d_gene: TRBD1; CDR3nt: TGTGCCAGCAGCGCAGACAGGGTCACTGAAGCTTTCTTT; CDR3aa: CASSADRVTEAFF
v_gene: TRBV28; j_gene: TRBJ2-3; abundance: NA; d_gene: NA; CDR3nt: TGTGCCAGCAGACGTACAGGGTACACAGATACGCAGTATTTT; CDR3aa: CASRRTGYTDTQYF
v_gene: TRBV28; j_gene: TRBJ2-1; abundance: few; d_gene: TRBD1; CDR3nt: TGTGCCAGCACCAGGGGGCTAGGATACAATGAGCAGTTCTTC; CDR3aa: CASTRGLGYNEQFF
v_gene: TRBV29-1; j_gene: TRBJ2-5; abundance: NA; d_gene: TRBD2; CDR3nt: TGCAGCGTAGGGGGGGTAGCGGGAGGTGGGACCCAGTACTTC; CDR3aa: CSVGGVAGGGTQYF
v_gene: TRBV7-9; j_gene: TRBJ1-5; abundance: NA; d_gene: NA; CDR3nt: TGTGCCAGCAGCTTAGGGCAGGGTGGGCCTCAGCCCCAGCATTTT; CDR3aa: CASSLGQGGPQPQHF
v_gene: TRBV7-3; j_gene: TRBJ1-2; abundance: NA; d_gene: TRBD1; CDR3nt: TGTGCCAGCAGCGATACAGGGGACTATGGCTACACCTTC; CDR3aa: CASSDTGDYGYTF
v_gene: TRBV7-2; j_gene: TRBJ2-7; abundance: NA; d_gene: TRBD2; CDR3nt: TGTGCCAGCAGCCCCAGACTAGCGGGAACGGCCTACGAGCAGTACTTC; CDR3aa: CASSPRLAGTAYEQYF
v_gene: TRBV19; j_gene: TRBJ2-7; abundance: few; d_gene: NA; CDR3nt: TGTGCCAGTAGTTCTCCCGGGGAGGTCTCCTACGAGCAGTACTTC; CDR3aa: CASSSPGEVSYEQYF
v_gene: TRBV18; j_gene: TRBJ2-7; abundance: NA; d_gene: NA; CDR3nt: TGTGCCAGCTCACCACACAGGGTGTTCGAGCAGTACTTC; CDR3aa: CASSPHRVFEQYF
v_gene: TRBV5-1; j_gene: TRBJ2-1; abundance: NA; d_gene: NA; CDR3nt: TGCGCCAGCAGCGAGCGCCCGGGTTCCTACAATGAGCAGTTCTTC; CDR3aa: CASSERPGSYNEQFF
v_gene: TRBV6-5; j_gene: TRBJ2-2; abundance: NA; d_gene: NA; CDR3nt: TGTGCCAGCAGTCTCCTGAGGAGCACCGGGGAGCTGTTTTTT; CDR3aa: CASSLLRSTGELFF
v_gene: TRBV27; j_gene: TRBJ2-1; abundance: NA; d_gene: NA; CDR3nt: TGTGCCAGCAGTTTATTCGGGAGAGCCTACAATGAGCAGTTCTTC; CDR3aa: CASSLFGRAYNEQFF
v_gene: TRBV19; j_gene: TRBJ2-3; abundance: NA; d_gene: TRBD2; CDR3nt: TGTGCCAGTAGTATTAGACTAGCGGGAGGAACAGATACGCAGTATTTT; CDR3aa: CASSIRLAGGTDTQYF
v_gene: TRBV21-1; j_gene: TRBJ2-1; abundance: NA; d_gene: NA; CDR3nt: TGTGCCACTAAACGGGCCAACCGACTAGCGGGAGGGCTTCGTGACAATGAGCAGTTCTTC; CDR3aa: CATKRANRLAGGLRDNEQFF
v_gene: TRBV7-6; j_gene: TRBJ2-7; abundance: NA; d_gene: NA; CDR3nt: TGTGCCAGCAGCTTGGAGGGTGGTAGCGACGAGCAGTACTTC; CDR3aa: CASSLEGGSDEQYF
v_gene: TRBV30; j_gene: TRBJ1-2; abundance: few; d_gene: NA; CDR3nt: TGTGCCTGGAGTTTGGAAGCGGCCGCAGCTAACTATGGCTACACCTTC; CDR3aa: CAWSLEAAAANYGYTF
v_gene: TRBV29-1; j_gene: TRBJ1-5; abundance: once; d_gene: TRBD1; CDR3nt: TGCAGCGTCGCACAGGGGTATAGCAATCAGCCCCAGCATTTT; CDR3aa: CSVAQGYSNQPQHF